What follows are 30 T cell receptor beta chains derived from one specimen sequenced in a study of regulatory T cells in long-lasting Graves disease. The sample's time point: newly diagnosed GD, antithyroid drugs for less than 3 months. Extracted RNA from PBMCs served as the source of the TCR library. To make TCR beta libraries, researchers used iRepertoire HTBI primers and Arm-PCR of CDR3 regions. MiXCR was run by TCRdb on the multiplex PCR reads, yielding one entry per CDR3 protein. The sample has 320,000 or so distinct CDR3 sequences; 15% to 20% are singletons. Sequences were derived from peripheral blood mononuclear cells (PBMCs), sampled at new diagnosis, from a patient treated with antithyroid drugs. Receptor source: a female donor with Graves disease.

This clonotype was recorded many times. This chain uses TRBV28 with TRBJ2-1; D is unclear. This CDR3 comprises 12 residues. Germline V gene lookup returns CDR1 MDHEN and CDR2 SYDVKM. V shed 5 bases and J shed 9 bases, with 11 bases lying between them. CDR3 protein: CASSPPSVEQFF. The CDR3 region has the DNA TGTGCCAGCAGTCCTCCATCGGTTGAGCAGTTCTTC.

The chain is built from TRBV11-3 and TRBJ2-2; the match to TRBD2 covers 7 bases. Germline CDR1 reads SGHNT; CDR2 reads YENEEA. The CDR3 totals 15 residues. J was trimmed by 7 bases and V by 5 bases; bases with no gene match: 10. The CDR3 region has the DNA TGTGCCAGCAGCCCCCGGGCGGGAGTGGGCGGGGAGCTGTTTTTT. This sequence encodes CASSPRAGVGGELFF.

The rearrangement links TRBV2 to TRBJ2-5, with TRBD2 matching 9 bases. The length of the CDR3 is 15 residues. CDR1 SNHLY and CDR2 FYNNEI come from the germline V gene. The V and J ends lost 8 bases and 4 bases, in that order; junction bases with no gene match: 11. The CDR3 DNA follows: TGTGCCAGCCTCAAGCGTAGCGGGAGTGTAGAGACCCAGTACTTC. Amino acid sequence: CASLKRSGSVETQYF.

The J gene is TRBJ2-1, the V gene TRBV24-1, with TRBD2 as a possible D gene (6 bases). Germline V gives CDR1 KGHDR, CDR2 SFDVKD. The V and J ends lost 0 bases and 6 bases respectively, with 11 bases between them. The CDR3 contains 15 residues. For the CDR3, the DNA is TGTGCCACCAGTGATTTGGGAGGGAGCGGCAATGAGCAGTTCTTC. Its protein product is CATSDLGGSGNEQFF.

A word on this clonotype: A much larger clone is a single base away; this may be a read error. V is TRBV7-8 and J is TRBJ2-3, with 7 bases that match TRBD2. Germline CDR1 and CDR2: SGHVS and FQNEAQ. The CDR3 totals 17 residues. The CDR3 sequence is CANSLLGTITFTDTQYF. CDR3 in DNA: TGTGCCAACAGCTTATTGGGGACTATAACCTTCACAGATACGCAGTATTTT.

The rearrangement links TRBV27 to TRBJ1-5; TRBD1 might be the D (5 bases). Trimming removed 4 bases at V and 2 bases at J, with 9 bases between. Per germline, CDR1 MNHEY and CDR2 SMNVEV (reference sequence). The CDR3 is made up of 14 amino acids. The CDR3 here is CASSWDGRNQPQHF. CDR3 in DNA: TGTGCCAGCAGTTGGGACGGCCGCAATCAGCCCCAGCATTTT.

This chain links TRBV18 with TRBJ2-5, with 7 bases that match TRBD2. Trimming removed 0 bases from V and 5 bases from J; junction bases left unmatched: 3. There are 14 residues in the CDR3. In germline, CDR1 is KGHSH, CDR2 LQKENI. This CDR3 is CASSPPAGVETQYF. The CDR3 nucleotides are TGTGCCAGCTCACCACCGGCGGGGGTGGAGACCCAGTACTTC. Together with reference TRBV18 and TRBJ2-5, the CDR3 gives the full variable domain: NAGVMQNPRHLVRRRGQEARLRCSPMKGHSHVYWYRQLPEEGLKFMVYLQKENIIDESGMPKERFSAEFPKEGPSILRIQQVVRGDSAAYFCASSPPAGVETQYFGPGTRLLVL.

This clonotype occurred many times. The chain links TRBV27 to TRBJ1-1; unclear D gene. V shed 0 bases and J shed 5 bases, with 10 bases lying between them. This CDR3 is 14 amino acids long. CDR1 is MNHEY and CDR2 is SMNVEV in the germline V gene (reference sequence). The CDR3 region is CASSLSSLGTEAFF. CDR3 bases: TGTGCCAGCAGTTTATCGAGTTTGGGGACTGAAGCTTTCTTT.

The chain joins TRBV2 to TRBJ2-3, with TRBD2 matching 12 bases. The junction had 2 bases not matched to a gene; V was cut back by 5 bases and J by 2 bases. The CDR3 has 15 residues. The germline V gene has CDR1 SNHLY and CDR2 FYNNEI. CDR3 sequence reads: CASSRTSGATDTQYF. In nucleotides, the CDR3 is TGTGCCAGCAGTAGGACTAGCGGGGCCACAGATACGCAGTATTTT.

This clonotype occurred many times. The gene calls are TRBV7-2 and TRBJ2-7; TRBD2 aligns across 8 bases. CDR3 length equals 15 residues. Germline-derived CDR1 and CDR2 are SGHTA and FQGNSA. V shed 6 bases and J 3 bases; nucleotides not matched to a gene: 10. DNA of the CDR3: TGTGCCAGCAGTTTCGCATCGGGACTAGTCTACGAGCAGTACTTC. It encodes CASSFASGLVYEQYF.

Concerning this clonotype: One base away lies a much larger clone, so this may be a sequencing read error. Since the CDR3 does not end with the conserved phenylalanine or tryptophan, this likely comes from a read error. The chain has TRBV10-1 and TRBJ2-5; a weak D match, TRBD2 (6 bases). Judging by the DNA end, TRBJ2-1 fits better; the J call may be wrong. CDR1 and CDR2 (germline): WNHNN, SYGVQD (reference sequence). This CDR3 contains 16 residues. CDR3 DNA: TGCGCCAGCAGTCAACTAGCTACGAGCTCCTACAATGAGCAGTTCCTC. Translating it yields CASSQLATSSYNEQFL.

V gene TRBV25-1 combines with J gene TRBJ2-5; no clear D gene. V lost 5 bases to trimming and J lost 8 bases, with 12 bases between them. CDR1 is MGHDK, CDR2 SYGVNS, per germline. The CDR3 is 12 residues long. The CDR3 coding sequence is TGTGCCAGCAGTAAACGGAAGGATACCCAGTACTTC. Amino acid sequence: CASSKRKDTQYF.

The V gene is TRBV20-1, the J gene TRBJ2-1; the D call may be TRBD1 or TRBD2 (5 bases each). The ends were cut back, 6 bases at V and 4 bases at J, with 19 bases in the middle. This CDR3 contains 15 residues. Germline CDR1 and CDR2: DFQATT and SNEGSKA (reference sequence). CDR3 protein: CSAPRRGAEYNEQFF. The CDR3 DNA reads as TGCAGTGCCCCCCGTCGGGGCGCCGAATACAATGAGCAGTTCTTC.

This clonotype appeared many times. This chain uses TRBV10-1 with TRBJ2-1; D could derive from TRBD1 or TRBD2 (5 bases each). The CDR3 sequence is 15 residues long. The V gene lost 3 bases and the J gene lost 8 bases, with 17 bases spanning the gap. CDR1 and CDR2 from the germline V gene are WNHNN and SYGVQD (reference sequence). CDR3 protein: CASSDGAVTYHEQFF. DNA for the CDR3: TGCGCCAGCAGTGACGGGGCAGTTACTTACCATGAGCAGTTCTTC.

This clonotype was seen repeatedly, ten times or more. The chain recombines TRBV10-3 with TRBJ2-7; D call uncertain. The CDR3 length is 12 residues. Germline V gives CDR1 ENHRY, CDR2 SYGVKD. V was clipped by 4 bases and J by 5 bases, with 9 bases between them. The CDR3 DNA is TGTGCCATCAGTGGTGCGAGTGACGAGCAGTACTTC. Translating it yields CAISGASDEQYF.

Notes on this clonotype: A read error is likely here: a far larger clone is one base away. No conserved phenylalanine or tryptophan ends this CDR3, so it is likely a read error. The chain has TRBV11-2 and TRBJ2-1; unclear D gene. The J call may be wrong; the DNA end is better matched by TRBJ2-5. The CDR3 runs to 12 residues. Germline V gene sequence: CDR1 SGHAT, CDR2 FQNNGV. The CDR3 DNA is TGTGCCAGCAGCTTCAGTGCAGAGACCCAGTACTGC. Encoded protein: CASSFSAETQYC.

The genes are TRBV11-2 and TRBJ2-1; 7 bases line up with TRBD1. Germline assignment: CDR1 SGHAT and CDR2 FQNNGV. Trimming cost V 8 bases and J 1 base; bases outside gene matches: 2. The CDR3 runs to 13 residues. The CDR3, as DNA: TGTGCCAGCCGGGACAGTTCCTACAATGAGCAGTTCTTC. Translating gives CASRDSSYNEQFF.

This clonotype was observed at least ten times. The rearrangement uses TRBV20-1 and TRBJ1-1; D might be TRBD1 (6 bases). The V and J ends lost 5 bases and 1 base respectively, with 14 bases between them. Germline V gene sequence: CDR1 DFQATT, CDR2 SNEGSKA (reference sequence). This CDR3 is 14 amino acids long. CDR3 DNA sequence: TGCAGTGCTTTGACGGGGGCCCCGAACACTGAAGCTTTCTTT. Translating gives CSALTGAPNTEAFF.

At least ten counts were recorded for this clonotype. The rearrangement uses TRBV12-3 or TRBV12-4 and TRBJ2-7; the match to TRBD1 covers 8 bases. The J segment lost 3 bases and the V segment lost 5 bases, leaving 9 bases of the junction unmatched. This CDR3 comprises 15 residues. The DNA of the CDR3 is TGTGCCAGCAGTCCCATCGGGACAGGCCTCTACGAGCAGTACTTC. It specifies CASSPIGTGLYEQYF.

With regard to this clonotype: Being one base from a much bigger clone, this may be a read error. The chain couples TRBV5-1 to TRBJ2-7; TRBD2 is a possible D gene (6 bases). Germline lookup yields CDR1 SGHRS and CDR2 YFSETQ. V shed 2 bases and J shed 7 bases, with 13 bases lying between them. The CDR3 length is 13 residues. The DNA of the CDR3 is TGCGCCAGCAGCTTAGAGTGGAGGGCGGAGCAGTACTTC. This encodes CASSLEWRAEQYF.

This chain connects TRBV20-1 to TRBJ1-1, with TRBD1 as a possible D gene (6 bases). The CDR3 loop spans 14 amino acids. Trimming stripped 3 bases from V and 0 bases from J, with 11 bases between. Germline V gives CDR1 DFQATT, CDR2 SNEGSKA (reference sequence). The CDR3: CSASHSGVNTEAFF. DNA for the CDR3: TGCAGTGCTAGCCACTCAGGGGTGAACACTGAAGCTTTCTTT.

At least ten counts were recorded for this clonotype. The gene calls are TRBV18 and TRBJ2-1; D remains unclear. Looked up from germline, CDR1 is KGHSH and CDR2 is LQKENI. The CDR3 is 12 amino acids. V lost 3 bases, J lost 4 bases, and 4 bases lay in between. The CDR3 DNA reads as TGTGCCAGCTCACCGGGGTACAATGAGCAGTTCTTC. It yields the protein CASSPGYNEQFF.

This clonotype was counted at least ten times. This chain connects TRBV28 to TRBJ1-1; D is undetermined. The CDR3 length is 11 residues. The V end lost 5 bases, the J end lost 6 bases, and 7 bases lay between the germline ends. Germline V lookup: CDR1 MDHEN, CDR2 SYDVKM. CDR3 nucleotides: TGTGCCAGCAGTCGAGCTCCTGAAGCTTTCTTT. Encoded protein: CASSRAPEAFF.

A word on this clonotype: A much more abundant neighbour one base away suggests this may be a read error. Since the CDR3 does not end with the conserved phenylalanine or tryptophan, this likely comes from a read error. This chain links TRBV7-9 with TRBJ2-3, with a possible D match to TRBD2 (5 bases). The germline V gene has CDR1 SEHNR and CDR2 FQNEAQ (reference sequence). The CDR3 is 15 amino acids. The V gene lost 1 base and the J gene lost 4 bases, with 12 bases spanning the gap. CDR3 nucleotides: TGTGCCAGCAGCTTAGTTCGGGGAATCGCAGATACGCAGTATTCT. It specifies CASSLVRGIADTQYS.

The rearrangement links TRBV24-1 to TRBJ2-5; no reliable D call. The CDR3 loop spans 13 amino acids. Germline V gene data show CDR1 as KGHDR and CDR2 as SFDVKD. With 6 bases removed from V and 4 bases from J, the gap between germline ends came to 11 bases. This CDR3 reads CATSRAEPETQYF. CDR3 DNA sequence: TGTGCCACCAGTAGGGCAGAACCAGAGACCCAGTACTTC.

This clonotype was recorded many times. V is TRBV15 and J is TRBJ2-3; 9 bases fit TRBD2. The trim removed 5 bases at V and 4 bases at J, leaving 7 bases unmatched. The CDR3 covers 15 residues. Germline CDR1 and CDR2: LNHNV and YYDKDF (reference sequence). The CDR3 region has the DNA TGTGCCACCAGCGAAATAGCGGGAGCGGCAGATACGCAGTATTTT. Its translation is CATSEIAGAADTQYF.

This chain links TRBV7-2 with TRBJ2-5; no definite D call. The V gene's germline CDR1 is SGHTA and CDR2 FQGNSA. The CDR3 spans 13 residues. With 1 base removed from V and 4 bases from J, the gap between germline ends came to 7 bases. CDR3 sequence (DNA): TGTGCCAGCAGCTTAGAAGACGGAGAGACCCAGTACTTC. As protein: CASSLEDGETQYF.

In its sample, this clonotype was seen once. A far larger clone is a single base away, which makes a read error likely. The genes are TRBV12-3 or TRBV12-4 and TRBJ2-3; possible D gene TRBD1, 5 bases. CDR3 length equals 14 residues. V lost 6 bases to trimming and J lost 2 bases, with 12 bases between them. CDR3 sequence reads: CASSQDSTTDTQYF. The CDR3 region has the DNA TGTGCCAGCAGCCAAGACAGCACCACAGATACGCAGTATTTT.

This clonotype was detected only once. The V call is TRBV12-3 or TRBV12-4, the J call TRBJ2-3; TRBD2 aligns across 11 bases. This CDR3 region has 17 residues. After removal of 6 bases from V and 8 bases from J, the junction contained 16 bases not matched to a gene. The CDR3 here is CASSKNPSGRRPATQYF. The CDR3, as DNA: TGTGCCAGCAGCAAAAACCCTAGCGGGAGGCGGCCTGCTACGCAGTATTTT.

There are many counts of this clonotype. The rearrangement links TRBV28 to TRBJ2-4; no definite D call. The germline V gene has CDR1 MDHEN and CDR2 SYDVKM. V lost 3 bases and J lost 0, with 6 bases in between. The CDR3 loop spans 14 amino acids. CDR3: CASSLGVAKNIQYF. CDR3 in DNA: TGTGCCAGCAGTTTGGGTGTAGCCAAAAACATTCAGTACTTC.